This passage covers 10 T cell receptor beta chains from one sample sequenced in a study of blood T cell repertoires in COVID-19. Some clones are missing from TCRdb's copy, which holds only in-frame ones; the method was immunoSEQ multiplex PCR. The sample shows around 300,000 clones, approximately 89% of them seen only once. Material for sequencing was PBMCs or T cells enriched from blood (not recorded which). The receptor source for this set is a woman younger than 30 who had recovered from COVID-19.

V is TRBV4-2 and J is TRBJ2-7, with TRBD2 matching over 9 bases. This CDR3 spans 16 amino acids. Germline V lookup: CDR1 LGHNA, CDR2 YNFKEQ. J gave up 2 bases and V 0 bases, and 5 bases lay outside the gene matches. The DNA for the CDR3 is TGTGCCAGCAGCCAAGAAATAGCGGGAGAGACCTACGAGCAGTACTTC. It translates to CASSQEIAGETYEQYF.

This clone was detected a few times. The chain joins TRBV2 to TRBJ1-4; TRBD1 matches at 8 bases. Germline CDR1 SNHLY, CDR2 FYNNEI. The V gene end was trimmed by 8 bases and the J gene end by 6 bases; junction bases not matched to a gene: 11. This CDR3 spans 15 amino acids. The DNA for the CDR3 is TGTGCCAGCCAGGCGCTAGGACAGGGACATGAAAAACTGTTTTTT. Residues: CASQALGQGHEKLFF.

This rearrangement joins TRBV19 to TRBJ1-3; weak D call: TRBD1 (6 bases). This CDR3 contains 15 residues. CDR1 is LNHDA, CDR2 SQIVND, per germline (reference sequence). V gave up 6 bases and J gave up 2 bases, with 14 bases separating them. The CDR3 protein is CASRDRSTTGNTIYF. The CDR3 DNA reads TGTGCCAGTAGGGACAGAAGTACTACTGGAAACACCATATATTTT.

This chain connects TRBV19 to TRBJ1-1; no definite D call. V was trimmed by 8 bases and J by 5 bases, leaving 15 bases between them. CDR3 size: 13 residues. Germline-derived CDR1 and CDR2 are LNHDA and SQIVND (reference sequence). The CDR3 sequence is CASGHASGTEAFF. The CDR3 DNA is TGTGCCAGTGGCCACGCTTCGGGTACTGAAGCTTTCTTT.

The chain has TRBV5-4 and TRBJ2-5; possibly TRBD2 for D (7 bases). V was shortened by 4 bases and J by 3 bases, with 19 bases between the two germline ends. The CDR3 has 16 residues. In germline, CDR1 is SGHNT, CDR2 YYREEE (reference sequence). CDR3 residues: CASSPGGRGREETQYF. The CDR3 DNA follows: TGTGCCAGCAGCCCAGGTGGGCGGGGGCGCGAAGAGACCCAGTACTTC.

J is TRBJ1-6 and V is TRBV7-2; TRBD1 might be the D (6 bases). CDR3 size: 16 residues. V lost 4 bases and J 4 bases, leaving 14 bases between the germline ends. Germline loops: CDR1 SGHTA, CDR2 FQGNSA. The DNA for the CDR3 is TGTGCCAGCAGCTCTAGTCAGGGGTTTTATAATTCACCCCTCCACTTT. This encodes CASSSSQGFYNSPLHF.

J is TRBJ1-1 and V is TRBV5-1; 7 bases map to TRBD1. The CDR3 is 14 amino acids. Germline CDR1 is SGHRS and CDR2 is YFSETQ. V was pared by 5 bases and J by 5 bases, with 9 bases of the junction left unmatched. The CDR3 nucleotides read TGCGCCAGCAGTATTACAGGGGTGGGAACTGAAGCTTTCTTT. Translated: CASSITGVGTEAFF.

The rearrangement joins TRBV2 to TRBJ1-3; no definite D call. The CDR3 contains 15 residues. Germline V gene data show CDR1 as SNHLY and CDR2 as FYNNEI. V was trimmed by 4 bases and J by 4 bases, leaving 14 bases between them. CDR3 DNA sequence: TGTGCCAGCAGTGTGGCCCCTCTTTCGGGAAACACCATATATTTT. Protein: CASSVAPLSGNTIYF.

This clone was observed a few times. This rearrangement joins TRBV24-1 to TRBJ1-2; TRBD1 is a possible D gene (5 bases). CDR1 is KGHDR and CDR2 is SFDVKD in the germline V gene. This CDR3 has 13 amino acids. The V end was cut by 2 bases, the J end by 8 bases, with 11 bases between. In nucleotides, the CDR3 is TGTGCCACCAGTGATTACCGGGGGATCGGCTACACCTTC. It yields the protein CATSDYRGIGYTF.

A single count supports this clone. CDR3 sequence reads: CATSTGQGVYEQYF. The CDR3 coding sequence is TGTGCCACCAGCACCGGACAGGGTGTGTACGAGCAGTACTTC. This rearrangement joins TRBV15 to TRBJ2-7; 8 bases are a match to TRBD1. The V and J ends lost 4 bases and 4 bases, in that order; junction bases with no gene match: 6. The CDR3 covers 14 residues. Per the germline V gene, CDR1 is LNHNV and CDR2 is YYDKDF (reference sequence). The variable domain in full, with the rest retrieved from reference TRBV15 and TRBJ2-7, is DAMVIQNPRYQVTQFGKPVTLSCSQTLNHNVMYWYQQKSSQAPKLLFHYYDKDFNNEADTPDNFQSRRPNTSFCFLDIRSPGLGDTAMYLCATSTGQGVYEQYFGPGTRLTVT.